These T cell receptor beta chains were read from a single sample in a study of blood T cell repertoires in COVID-19. Measured with immunoSEQ multiplex PCR; TCRdb has only the in-frame clones, and not every one. The repertoire includes about 210,000 clones, 81% of them detected once, and around 8.8% sits in the top ten. The sequenced material came from PBMCs or T cells enriched from blood (not recorded which). These TCRs come from a man aged 40-50 years who had recovered from COVID-19. The CDR3 runs from the conserved cysteine through the conserved F or W. The order of the fields is clone size, V gene, J gene, CDR3 protein. Clone size is given for some rows only: seen once, a few or many times, or a class if the clone is expanded.

.,TRBV19,TRBJ1-1,CASSDAFTGNTEAFF
.,TRBV7-9,TRBJ1-1,CASSLWGEVNTEAFF
.,TRBV5-8,TRBJ2-3,CASSLGLAGGSTDTQYF
.,TRBV2,TRBJ2-2,CATEQGNSAGELFF
few,TRBV4-1,TRBJ1-2,CASSIGQGFKYGYTF
.,TRBV7-2,TRBJ2-5,CASSLAGRASGRSIGSWETQYF
.,TRBV4-1,TRBJ1-2,CASSQVRDSNYGYTF
.,TRBV10-3,TRBJ1-1,CAIGPTGANTEAFF
few,TRBV6-2/TRBV6-3,TRBJ1-1,CASSYVQGRGKTEAFF
.,TRBV24-1,TRBJ2-7,CATSDPFNYEEQYF
.,TRBV6-5,TRBJ1-5,CASRTGTGNQPQHF
.,TRBV5-1,TRBJ2-1,CASSLAAGSSSYNEQFF
.,TRBV12-3/TRBV12-4,TRBJ2-7,CASSRQGPYEQYF
.,TRBV9,TRBJ2-7,CASSPRTSGGGEQYF
.,TRBV18,TRBJ2-7,CASSPGQALGEQYF
.,TRBV19,TRBJ1-2,CASSTKTGSLYGYTF
.,TRBV5-5,TRBJ2-5,CASSFGGSGVGETQYF
.,TRBV30,TRBJ1-2,CARRKGTGGYGYTF
.,TRBV4-1,TRBJ2-1,CASSQDIMSYNEQFF
.,TRBV6-5,TRBJ1-3,CASGPAGWNTIYF
.,TRBV5-6,TRBJ2-7,CASSLTPLTSYEQYF
.,TRBV2,TRBJ2-3,CASSLGRGTRTDTQYF
.,TRBV5-1,TRBJ2-6,CASSLEGPISGANVLTF
few,TRBV12-3/TRBV12-4,TRBJ2-7,CASSGTQPYEQYF
.,TRBV6-5,TRBJ2-3,CASIAGGARTDTQYF
.,TRBV3-1/TRBV3-2,TRBJ1-5,CASSPGGGNQPQHF
.,TRBV19,TRBJ1-5,CASSETGGANQPQHF
once,TRBV20-1,TRBJ1-1,CSASKRGGNTEAFF
.,TRBV11-2,TRBJ2-2,CASSFTTSSAGELFF
.,TRBV7-9,TRBJ1-3,CASSSLGRVESGNTIYF
.,TRBV2,TRBJ1-5,CASRPTGGQPQHF
.,TRBV30,TRBJ1-2,CAWSVHSAYGYTF
once,TRBV5-1,TRBJ2-2,CASRPRIGGYDTGELFF
.,TRBV29-1,TRBJ2-6,CSVEGGTNVLTF
few,TRBV12-5,TRBJ2-2,CASGSIQGADTGELFF
.,TRBV4-1,TRBJ1-1,CASSPYRGEGTEAFF
.,TRBV11-3,TRBJ2-1,CASSLATGTGGTNEQFF
.,TRBV3-1/TRBV3-2,TRBJ1-3,CASSQVGLSGNTIYF
.,TRBV5-1,TRBJ2-1,CASSSGILTSGRNEQFF
.,TRBV4-1,TRBJ1-1,CASSLNQYTEAFF
.,TRBV5-5,TRBJ1-2,CASSLALDAGDGYTF
.,TRBV4-2,TRBJ2-1,CASSPLSGGLPYNEQFF
.,TRBV19,TRBJ1-2,CASLAQGPGGYTF
.,TRBV15,TRBJ1-5,CATSRGGGGAYSNQPQHF
.,TRBV6-1,TRBJ2-1,CASSETAGEYNEQFF
.,TRBV15,TRBJ1-1,CATSRGGVGAFF